This T cell receptor (beta chain) is from a study of Ad26.COV2.S vaccination and SARS-CoV-2 variants. Study as a whole: Participants got Ad26.COV2.S intramuscularly, once or twice 56 days apart.

The germline CDR1 and CDR2 sequences are LGHDT and YNNKEL (reference sequence). This CDR3 contains 14 residues. V lost 4 bases to trimming and J lost 4 bases, with 13 bases between them. Treatment denoted: roughly 18 received Ad26.COV2.S at low or high dose, single or two shots; roughly 5 received placebo; per-sample allocation not given. Day 63 after the first injection of vaccine or placebo was the sampling time. An 18-55-year-old adult in Boston served as donor. This clone was found a few times. Clones were sequenced by immunoSEQ multiplex PCR, and TCRdb holds only the in-frame ones, with some missing. The sample lists about 400,000 clones; around 92% were seen once.

Sequencing used peripheral blood, obtained in a trial of Ad26.COV2.S vaccine versus placebo. The TCR comes from a person between 18 and 65 years old who received the Ad26.COV2.S COVID-19 vaccine or a placebo. The chain employs TRBV3-1 (or the pseudogene TRBV3-2) and TRBJ1-1; D not certain. The CDR3 nucleotides are TGTGCCAGCAGCCGAGCCCAGGTCGGCACTGAAGCTTTCTTT. This encodes CASSRAQVGTEAFF.